The 8 T cell receptor beta chains reported below all come from one sample, sequenced in a study of esophageal squamous cell carcinoma under preoperative chemotherapy. Time point described: before preoperative PTX-NDP chemotherapy. TCRdb analysed the PCR reads with MiXCR anew, one entry per CDR3 protein. The table lists about 6,600 distinct CDR3 sequences, approximately 33% of them singletons. This material was acquired from a patient given preoperative chemotherapy. The receptors were sampled from a human donor with esophageal squamous cell carcinoma. The donor label of this sample is uncertain.

For this clonotype: This may stem from a read error, because a much larger clone lies one nucleotide away. Here the CDR3 DNA reads TGTGCCAGCAGATCGGGACCTAACACGCCCGGGGAGGTGTTTTTT. This codes for CASRSGPNTPGEVFF. V and J are TRBV6-1 and TRBJ2-2, with D perhaps matching TRBD2 (6 bases). In germline, CDR1 is MNHNS, CDR2 SASEGT. The CDR3 length is 15 residues.

The table lists this clonotype with a count of one. The CDR3 does not close with the conserved phenylalanine or tryptophan, likely indicating a read error. The DNA is left out, because the CDR3 cannot be placed on it with certainty; the CDR3 is given as TCRdb lists it. The chain combines TRBV10-1 with TRBJ2-3. The CDR3 spans 11 amino acids, including both terminal residues. Per the germline V gene, CDR1 is WNHNN and CDR2 is SYGVQD (reference sequence). The CDR3 sequence: CASSEGDTLYC.

This clonotype came up many times. The chain has TRBV6-1 and TRBJ1-1; D gene unclear. V was cut by 3 bases and J by 5 bases, with 10 bases left in between. The CDR3 totals 13 residues. CDR1 is MNHNS and CDR2 is SASEGT in the germline V gene. CDR3 coding DNA: TGTGCCAGCAGTGATGCAGCGGGGACTGAAGCTTTCTTT. This encodes CASSDAAGTEAFF.

In its sample, this clonotype was seen many times. This may arise from a read error, as a much more abundant clone is one base away. The chain links TRBV6-5 to TRBJ2-5; 16 nucleotides line up with TRBD2. Per germline, CDR1 MNHEY and CDR2 SVGAGI. There are 18 residues in the CDR3. After removal of 0 bases from V and 11 bases from J, the junction contained 12 bases not matched to a gene. As DNA, the CDR3 is TGTGCCAGCAGTTACTCGGGACTAGCGGGAGGGGCACCCCATGAGCAGTACTTC. This codes for CASSYSGLAGGAPHEQYF.

Within the sample, this clonotype is medium-sized. V gene TRBV7-2 combines with J gene TRBJ2-1; weak D call: TRBD2 (6 bases). The germline V gene encodes CDR1 SGHTA and CDR2 FQGNSA. CDR3 length: 15 amino acids. Trimming removed 1 base from V and 2 bases from J, with 9 bases in between. The DNA for the CDR3 is TGTGCCAGCAGCTTAGACGGGAGTCCCTACAATGAGCAGTTCTTC. Residues: CASSLDGSPYNEQFF.

This clonotype came up many times. The rearrangement joins TRBV7-6 to TRBJ2-1, with D perhaps TRBD2 (6 bases). With the DNA end fitting TRBJ2-7 better, the J assignment may be wrong. Looked up from germline, CDR1 is SGHVS and CDR2 is FNYEAQ. The CDR3 totals 13 residues. The CDR3 coding sequence is TGTGCCAGCAGCAATGGGGGGTCTTACGAGCAGTACTTC. Translating it yields CASSNGGSYEQYF.

Within the sample, this clonotype is large. The DNA for the CDR3 is TGTGCCAGCAGTTCGGGACCCGCTACATCCGAGCAGTACTTC. This translates into CASSSGPATSEQYF. The rearrangement links TRBV6-5 to TRBJ2-5; TRBD1 or TRBD2 may be the D gene (5 bases each). The J call may be incorrect, as the DNA end agrees better with TRBJ2-7. This CDR3 contains 14 residues. Germline V gene sequence: CDR1 MNHEY, CDR2 SVGAGI.

In its sample, this clonotype was seen once. The V call is TRBV7-3, the J call TRBJ2-1; D not resolved. The tail of the sequence fits TRBJ2-5 better, so the J call may be wrong. In germline, CDR1 is SGHTA, CDR2 FQGTGA. The length of the CDR3 is 14 residues. The CDR3 region has the DNA TGTGGCGGCAGTCCTAATAATGGACCTGGGACCCAGTACTTC. As protein: CGGSPNNGPGTQYF.